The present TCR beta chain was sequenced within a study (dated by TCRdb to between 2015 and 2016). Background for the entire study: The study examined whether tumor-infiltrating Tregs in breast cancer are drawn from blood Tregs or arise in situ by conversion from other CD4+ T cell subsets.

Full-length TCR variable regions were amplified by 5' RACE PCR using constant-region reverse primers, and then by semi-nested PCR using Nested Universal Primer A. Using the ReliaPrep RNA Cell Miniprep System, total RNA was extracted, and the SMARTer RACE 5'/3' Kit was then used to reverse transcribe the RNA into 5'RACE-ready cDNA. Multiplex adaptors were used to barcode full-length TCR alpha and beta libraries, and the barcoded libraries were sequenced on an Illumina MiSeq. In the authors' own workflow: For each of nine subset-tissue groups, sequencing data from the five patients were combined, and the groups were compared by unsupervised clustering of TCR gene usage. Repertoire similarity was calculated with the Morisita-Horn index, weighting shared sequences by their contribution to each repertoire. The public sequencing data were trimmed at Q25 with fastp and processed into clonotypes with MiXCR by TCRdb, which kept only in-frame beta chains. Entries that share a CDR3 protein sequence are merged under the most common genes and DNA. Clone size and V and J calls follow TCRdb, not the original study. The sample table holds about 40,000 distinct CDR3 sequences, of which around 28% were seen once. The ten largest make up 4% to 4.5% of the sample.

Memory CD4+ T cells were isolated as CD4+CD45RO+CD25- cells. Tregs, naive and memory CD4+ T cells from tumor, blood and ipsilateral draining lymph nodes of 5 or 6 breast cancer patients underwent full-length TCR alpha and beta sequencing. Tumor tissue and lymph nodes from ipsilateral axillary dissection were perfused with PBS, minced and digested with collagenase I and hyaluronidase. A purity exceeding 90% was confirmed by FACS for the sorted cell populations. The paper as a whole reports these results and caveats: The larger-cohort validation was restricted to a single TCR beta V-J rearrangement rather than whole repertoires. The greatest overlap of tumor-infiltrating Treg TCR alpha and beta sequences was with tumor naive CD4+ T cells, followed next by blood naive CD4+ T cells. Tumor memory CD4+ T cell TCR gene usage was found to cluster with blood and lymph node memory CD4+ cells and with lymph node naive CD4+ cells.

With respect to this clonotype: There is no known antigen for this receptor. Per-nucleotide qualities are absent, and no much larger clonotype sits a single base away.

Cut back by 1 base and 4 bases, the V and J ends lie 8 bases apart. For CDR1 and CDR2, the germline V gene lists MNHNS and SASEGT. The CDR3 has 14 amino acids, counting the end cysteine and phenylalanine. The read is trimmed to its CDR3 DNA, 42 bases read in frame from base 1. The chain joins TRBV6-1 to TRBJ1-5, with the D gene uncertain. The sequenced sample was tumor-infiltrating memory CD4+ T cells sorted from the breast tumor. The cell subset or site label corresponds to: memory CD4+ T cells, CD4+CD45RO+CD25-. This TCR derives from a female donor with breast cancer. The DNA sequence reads TGTGCCAGCAGTGAAGAGGCAGATAATCAGCCCCAGCATTTT. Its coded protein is CASSEEADNQPQHF.